This entry concerns a single T cell receptor (beta chain). The antigen is unknown. Sequencing was performed with immunoSEQ multiplex PCR; in TCRdb, only in-frame clones are kept and a portion is missing. The data hold 30,000 or so clones, with around 80% observed a single time. This sample stems from a study of pediatric ulcerative colitis. Study results and limitations: Compared with controls, ulcerative colitis showed greater blood-rectum clone sharing. In rectum, acute severe colitis had expanded clones and less diversity. A couple of rectal clonotypes were found only in ulcerative colitis patients, all of them.

The CDR3 is 16 amino acids. Germline V gene sequence: CDR1 SEHNR, CDR2 FQNEAQ (reference sequence). Trimming pared 1 base from V and 0 bases from J, leaving 10 bases between. The sequence was collected from a boy aged 5-17 years with severe ulcerative colitis. Sequenced: blood. This chain connects TRBV7-9 to TRBJ1-3; D is ambiguous. CDR3 region: CASSLVRGLSGNTIYF. The CDR3 coding sequence is TGTGCCAGCAGCTTAGTGCGGGGTCTCTCTGGAAACACCATATATTTT.